This T cell receptor (beta chain) is from a study of beta chain features in type 1 diabetes. The whole isolated RNA underwent reverse transcription, so sequencing captured expressed TCRB transcripts. Libraries were prepared by immunoSEQ multiplex PCR; TCRdb keeps only in-frame clonotypes and omits some of them. The table has 400,000 or so clones, 8% to 10% seen once. For this clone: The antigen remains undetermined.

This CDR3 contains 15 residues. Trimming cost V 5 bases and J 3 bases; bases outside gene matches: 6. The germline V gene has CDR1 SGHAT and CDR2 FQNNGV. Regarding the study as a whole: Across all four CD4+ subsets, people with type 1 diabetes showed modestly shorter TCRB CDR3s.

The sequenced material came from central memory CD4+ T cells from blood. The chain recombines TRBV11-2 with TRBJ2-1; 8 bases align to TRBD2. This receptor was taken from a man aged 25 to 40 with type 1 diabetes. The CDR3 DNA reads as TGTGCCAGCAGCCCACCGACTAGCGACTACAATGAGCAGTTCTTC. This translates into CASSPPTSDYNEQFF.